Following are 14 T cell receptor beta chains from one sample sequenced in a study of Ad26.COV2.S vaccination and SARS-CoV-2 variants. The assay was immunoSEQ multiplex PCR, and TCRdb's table has in-frame clones only and misses some. The table has around 400,000 clones, around 90% seen once. Specified treatment: around 19 received Ad26.COV2.S at low or high dose, single or two shots; 5 received placebo; per-sample allocation not given. Sampling was performed 63 days after the first vaccine or placebo injection. The source was peripheral blood, collected in a trial of Ad26.COV2.S vaccine versus placebo. Receptors were obtained from a person aged 18-65 years who received the Ad26.COV2.S COVID-19 vaccine or a placebo.

The CDR3 spells CASSPPLASGSSYEQYF. CDR3 nucleotide sequence: TGTGCCAGCAGTCCGCCTCTGGCTAGCGGGAGTTCCTACGAGCAGTACTTC. The chain employs TRBV28 and TRBJ2-7; TRBD2 aligns across 10 bases. Germline CDR1 MDHEN, CDR2 SYDVKM. The ends lost 5 bases at V and 1 base at J; junction bases unmatched: 11. This CDR3 has 17 amino acids.

CDR3 region: CASSQDSGGSSYNEQFF. CDR3 DNA: TGCGCCAGCAGCCAAGATTCGGGCGGGAGCTCCTACAATGAGCAGTTCTTC. The chain links TRBV4-3 to TRBJ2-1; 7 nucleotides agree with TRBD2. Germline CDR1 reads LGHNA; CDR2 reads YSLEER. The CDR3 has 17 amino acids. J lost 0 bases, V lost 0 bases, and 5 bases had no gene match.

The V gene is TRBV11-3, the J gene TRBJ1-5, with unresolved D. The CDR3 covers 13 residues. Germline lookup yields CDR1 SGHNT and CDR2 YENEEA. Trimming stripped 8 bases from V and 5 bases from J, with 13 bases between. The CDR3 spells CASVTAVHQPQHF. CDR3 coding DNA: TGTGCCAGCGTCACAGCGGTTCATCAGCCCCAGCATTTT.

The chain is built from TRBV19 and TRBJ1-1; tentatively, D is TRBD1 (6 bases). Deletions cut 4 bases from V and 6 bases from J, with 12 bases between. CDR3 length: 13 residues. Germline-derived CDR1 and CDR2 are LNHDA and SQIVND (reference sequence). CDR3 protein: CASSTAQGAEAFF. The CDR3 bases are TGTGCCAGTAGTACCGCACAGGGCGCTGAAGCTTTCTTT.

The chain employs TRBV5-4 and TRBJ2-1; weak D call: TRBD2 (6 bases). This CDR3 spans 15 amino acids. Germline CDR1 reads SGHNT; CDR2 reads YYREEE (reference sequence). Trimming cost V 5 bases and J 3 bases, with 15 bases left between them. CDR3 sequence (DNA): TGTGCCAGCAGGGAGGGGCACTCCTTCTACAATGAGCAGTTCTTC. Encoded protein: CASREGHSFYNEQFF. Using reference TRBV5-4 and TRBJ2-1 for the parts outside the CDR3, the full variable domain is ETGVTQSPTHLIKTRGQQVTLRCSSQSGHNTVSWYQQALGQGPQFIFQYYREEENGRGNFPPRFSGLQFPNYSSELNVNALELDDSALYLCASREGHSFYNEQFFGPGTRLTVL.

The genes are TRBV7-9 and TRBJ1-1; D not certain. Germline V lookup: CDR1 SEHNR, CDR2 FQNEAQ (reference sequence). This CDR3 spans 12 amino acids. The V end was cut by 10 bases, the J end by 4 bases, with 13 bases between. CDR3 DNA: TGTGCCACCGGATTCGGAGGCACTGAAGCTTTCTTT. This sequence encodes CATGFGGTEAFF.

This chain joins TRBV11-2 and TRBJ1-1; 7 nucleotides match TRBD1. Trimming at V came to 5 bases and at J to 0 bases, leaving 6 bases not matched to a gene. Germline-derived CDR1 and CDR2 are SGHAT and FQNNGV. The CDR3 extends over 15 amino acids. CDR3 sequence reads: CASSQGQPMNTEAFF. CDR3 in DNA: TGTGCCAGCAGCCAGGGACAGCCCATGAACACTGAAGCTTTCTTT.

This chain links TRBV27 with TRBJ1-5; 9 bases line up with TRBD1. V shed 8 bases and J 5 bases; nucleotides not matched to a gene: 7. Germline V gene data show CDR1 as MNHEY and CDR2 as SMNVEV (reference sequence). The CDR3 is 14 residues long. This chain's CDR3 is CASGVTGGDQPQHF. CDR3 sequence (DNA): TGTGCCAGCGGTGTAACAGGGGGCGATCAGCCCCAGCATTTT.

This chain uses TRBV24-1 with TRBJ2-1; D not resolved. V was shortened by 0 bases and J by 7 bases, with 6 bases between the two germline ends. This CDR3 is built from 13 residues. CDR1 KGHDR and CDR2 SFDVKD come from the germline V gene. CDR3 DNA: TGTGCCACCAGTGATTTGCTAGGGAATGAGCAGTTCTTC. Translation gives CATSDLLGNEQFF.

This sequence joins TRBV7-9 and TRBJ2-7, with 9 bases that match TRBD2. From germline, CDR1 is SEHNR and CDR2 FQNEAQ (reference sequence). This CDR3 is 15 amino acids long. The V segment lost 5 bases and the J segment 1 base; nucleotides outside the gene matches: 6. The CDR3 region is CASSPSGVQSYEQYF. The DNA for the CDR3 is TGTGCCAGCAGCCCTAGCGGGGTGCAATCCTACGAGCAGTACTTC.

This clone was picked up a small number of times. V is TRBV5-5 and J is TRBJ1-3; 8 nucleotides line up with TRBD1. Germline CDR1 is SGHKS and CDR2 is YYEKEE (reference sequence). This CDR3 region has 17 residues. Unmatched junction bases numbered 14, after V lost 3 bases and J lost 6 bases. In nucleotides, the CDR3 is TGTGCCAGCAGCTATCTAGCTAAGGTGGACAGGGTAAACACCATATATTTT. It specifies CASSYLAKVDRVNTIYF. The full variable domain, in which reference TRBV5-5 and TRBJ1-3 provide the parts outside the CDR3, is DAGVTQSPTHLIKTRGQQVTLRCSPISGHKSVSWYQQVLGQGPQFIFQYYEKEERGRGNFPDRFSARQFPNYSSELNVNALLLGDSALYLCASSYLAKVDRVNTIYFGEGSWLTVV.

The rearrangement uses TRBV7-9 and TRBJ2-7; 9 nucleotides agree with TRBD2. V dropped 4 bases and J dropped 0; count of bases not matched to a gene: 7. CDR3 length: 16 amino acids. CDR1 is SEHNR, CDR2 FQNEAQ, per germline (reference sequence). The CDR3 reads CASSSLAGASSYEQYF. In DNA, the CDR3 is TGTGCCAGCAGCTCCTTAGCGGGAGCAAGCTCCTACGAGCAGTACTTC.

The rearrangement joins TRBV6-6 to TRBJ1-5; 7 bases fit TRBD1. V lost 4 bases to trimming and J lost 2 bases; unmatched junction nucleotides: 5. CDR1 and CDR2 (germline): MNHNY, SVGAGI (reference sequence). The CDR3 runs to 15 residues. CDR3 residues: CASSSQGVGNQPQHF. CDR3 nucleotide sequence: TGTGCCAGCAGTTCGCAGGGGGTTGGCAATCAGCCCCAGCATTTT.

The chain joins TRBV7-9 to TRBJ2-2; unclear D gene. The length of the CDR3 is 15 residues. Trimming took 2 bases from V and 0 from J, leaving 7 bases between them. The germline CDR1 and CDR2 sequences are SEHNR and FQNEAQ (reference sequence). CDR3 loop: CASSLNRANTGELFF. For the CDR3, the DNA is TGTGCCAGCAGCTTAAACCGAGCGAACACCGGGGAGCTGTTTTTT.